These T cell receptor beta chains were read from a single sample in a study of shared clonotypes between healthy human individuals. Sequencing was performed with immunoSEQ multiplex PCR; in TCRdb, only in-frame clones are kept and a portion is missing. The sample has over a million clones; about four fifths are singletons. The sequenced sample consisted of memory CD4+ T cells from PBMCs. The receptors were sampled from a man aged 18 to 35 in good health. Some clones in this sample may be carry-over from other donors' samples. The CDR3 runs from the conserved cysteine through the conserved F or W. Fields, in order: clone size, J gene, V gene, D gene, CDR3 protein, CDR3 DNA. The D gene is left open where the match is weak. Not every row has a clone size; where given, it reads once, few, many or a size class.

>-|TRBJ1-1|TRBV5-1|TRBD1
CASGKTGRSTEAFF
TGCGCCAGCGGTAAGACAGGGCGTAGCACTGAAGCTTTCTTT
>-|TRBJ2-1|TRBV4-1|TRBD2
CASSQVAGGYNEQFF
TGCGCCAGCAGCCAAGTAGCGGGAGGGTATAATGAGCAGTTCTTC
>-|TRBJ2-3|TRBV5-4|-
CASSQGGGASTDTQYF
TGTGCCAGCAGCCAGGGGGGGGGCGCGAGCACAGATACGCAGTATTTT
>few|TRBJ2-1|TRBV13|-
CASSYFLAVGDNEQFF
TGTGCCAGCAGTTATTTTTTAGCGGTCGGGGACAATGAGCAGTTCTTC
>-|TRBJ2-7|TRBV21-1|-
CASRLHPGTYEQYF
TGTGCCAGCAGACTTCATCCGGGAACCTACGAGCAGTACTTC
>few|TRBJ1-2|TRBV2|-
CASSEQGSAGYGYTF
TGTGCCAGCAGCGAACAGGGTTCCGCGGGCTATGGCTACACCTTC
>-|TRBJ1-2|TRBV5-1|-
CASSFEGRSYTF
TGCGCCAGCAGCTTTGAAGGCAGGAGCTACACCTTC
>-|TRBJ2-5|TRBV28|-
CASGRAGRQETQYF
TGTGCCAGCGGCAGAGCGGGTCGCCAAGAGACCCAGTACTTC
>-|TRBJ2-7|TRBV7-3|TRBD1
CASSITGTGTEQYF
TGTGCCAGCAGCATCACCGGGACAGGGACCGAGCAGTACTTC
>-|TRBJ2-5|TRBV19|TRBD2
CASSMGSVSGIQETQYF
TGTGCCAGTAGTATGGGCTCCGTTAGCGGGATCCAAGAGACCCAGTACTTC
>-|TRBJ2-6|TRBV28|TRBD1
CASSLASGGHSGANVLTF
TGTGCCAGCAGTTTAGCGTCAGGGGGTCACTCTGGGGCCAACGTCCTGACTTTC
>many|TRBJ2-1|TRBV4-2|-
CASSQARASYNEQFF
TGTGCCAGCAGCCAAGCAAGGGCATCCTACAATGAGCAGTTCTTC
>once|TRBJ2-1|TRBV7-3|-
CASSLSSGGSRSEQFF
TGTGCCAGCAGCTTAAGCAGTGGGGGTAGTAGGAGTGAGCAGTTCTTC
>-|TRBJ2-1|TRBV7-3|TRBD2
CASSSPSSGNYNEQFF
TGTGCCAGCAGCTCCCCCTCCAGCGGGAATTACAATGAGCAGTTCTTC
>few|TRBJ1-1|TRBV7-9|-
CASSSRPGTEAFF
TGTGCCAGCAGCTCCCGACCGGGAACCGAAGCTTTCTTT
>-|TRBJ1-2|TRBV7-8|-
CASSKGSANYGYTF
TGTGCCAGCAGCAAAGGATCAGCTAACTATGGCTACACCTTC
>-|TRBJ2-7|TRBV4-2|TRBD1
CASRPGQGASEQYF
TGTGCCAGCAGGCCGGGACAGGGGGCGTCCGAGCAGTACTTC
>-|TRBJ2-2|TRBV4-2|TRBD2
CASSQESLAGDNANTGELFF
TGTGCCAGCAGCCAAGAGTCCCTAGCGGGAGACAACGCGAACACCGGGGAGCTGTTTTTT
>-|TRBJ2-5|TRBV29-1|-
CSVEDGQGKGTQYF
TGCAGCGTTGAAGATGGGCAGGGGAAGGGGACCCAGTACTTC
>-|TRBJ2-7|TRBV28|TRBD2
CASSSPGGNYEQYF
TGTGCCAGCAGCTCTCCGGGGGGGAACTACGAGCAGTACTTC
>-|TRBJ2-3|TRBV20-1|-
CSASLDTQYF
TGCAGTGCTAGTTTGGATACGCAGTATTTT
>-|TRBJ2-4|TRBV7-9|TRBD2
CASSVAGGKNIQYF
TGTGCCAGCAGCGTAGCGGGGGGTAAAAACATTCAGTACTTC
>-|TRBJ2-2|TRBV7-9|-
CASTPFANTGELFF
TGTGCCAGCACACCCTTCGCGAACACCGGGGAGCTGTTTTTT
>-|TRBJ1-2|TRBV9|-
CASSVGGSSYGYTF
TGTGCCAGCAGCGTAGGTGGCAGCTCGTATGGCTACACCTTC
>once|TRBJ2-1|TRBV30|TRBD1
CAWNRGHQDNEQFF
TGTGCCTGGAACAGGGGGCACCAAGACAATGAGCAGTTCTTC
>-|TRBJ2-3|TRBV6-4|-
CASSDEAQDTQYF
TGTGCCAGCAGTGATGAGGCCCAAGATACGCAGTATTTT
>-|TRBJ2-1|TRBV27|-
CASSSYRTGSYNEQFF
TGTGCCAGCAGTTCGTACCGGACTGGCTCCTACAATGAGCAGTTCTTC
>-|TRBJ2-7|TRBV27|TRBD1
CASRPNRGHEQYF
TGTGCCAGCAGACCCAACAGGGGTCACGAGCAGTACTTC
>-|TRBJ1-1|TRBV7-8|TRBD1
CASSSKTGADGIPNEAFF
TGTGCCAGCAGCTCGAAGACAGGGGCCGACGGGATTCCCAATGAAGCTTTCTTT
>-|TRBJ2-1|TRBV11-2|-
CASSLDPHREQFF
TGTGCCAGCAGCTTAGACCCGCACCGTGAGCAGTTCTTC
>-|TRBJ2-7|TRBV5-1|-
CASSLRAGDEQYF
TGCGCCAGCAGCCTCCGAGCTGGGGACGAGCAGTACTTC
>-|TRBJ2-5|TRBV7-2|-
CASSSTPSSSQTQYF
TGTGCCAGCAGCTCGACCCCATCTAGCTCACAGACCCAGTACTTC
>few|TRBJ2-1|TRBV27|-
CASSPSLRTSSYNEQFF
TGTGCCAGCAGTCCCTCATTAAGGACAAGTTCCTACAATGAGCAGTTCTTC
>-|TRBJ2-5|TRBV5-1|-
CASSLGSETQYF
TGCGCCAGCAGTCTAGGCTCAGAGACCCAGTACTTC
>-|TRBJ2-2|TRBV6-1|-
CASSPRPTEPGELFF
TGTGCCAGCAGTCCCCGACCCACTGAACCCGGGGAGCTGTTTTTT
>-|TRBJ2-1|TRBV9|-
CASSLLVGEQFF
TGTGCCAGCAGCCTTTTGGTGGGTGAGCAGTTCTTC
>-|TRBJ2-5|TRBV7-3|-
CASSFAGRDETQYF
TGTGCCAGCAGCTTTGCGGGTCGGGACGAGACCCAGTACTTC
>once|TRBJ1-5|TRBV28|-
CASSFMVYSNQPQHF
TGTGCCAGCAGTTTCATGGTGTATAGCAATCAGCCCCAGCATTTT
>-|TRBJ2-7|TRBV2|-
CASSATSYEQYF
TGTGCCAGCAGTGCCACCTCCTACGAGCAGTACTTC
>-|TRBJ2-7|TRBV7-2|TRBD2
CASSLLPLAGTAYEQYF
TGTGCCAGCAGCCTATTACCCCTAGCGGGAACCGCCTACGAGCAGTACTTC
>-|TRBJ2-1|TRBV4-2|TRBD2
CASSQETSGPYNEQFF
TGTGCCAGCAGCCAAGAGACTAGCGGACCCTACAATGAGCAGTTCTTC
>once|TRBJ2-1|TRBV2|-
CASSEEGGDYNEQFF
TGTGCCAGCAGTGAAGAGGGGGGCGATTACAATGAGCAGTTCTTC
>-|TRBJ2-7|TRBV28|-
CASNLGAVYEQYF
TGTGCCAGCAACCTCGGGGCAGTCTACGAGCAGTACTTC
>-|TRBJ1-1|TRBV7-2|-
CASSGYPNTEAFF
TGTGCCAGCTCTGGGTATCCGAACACTGAAGCTTTCTTT
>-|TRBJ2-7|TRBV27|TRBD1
CASKFTGVSYEQYF
TGTGCCAGCAAATTCACAGGGGTATCCTACGAGCAGTACTTC
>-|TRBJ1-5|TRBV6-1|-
CASSAGANQPQHF
TGTGCCAGCAGTGCCGGGGCGAATCAGCCCCAGCATTTT